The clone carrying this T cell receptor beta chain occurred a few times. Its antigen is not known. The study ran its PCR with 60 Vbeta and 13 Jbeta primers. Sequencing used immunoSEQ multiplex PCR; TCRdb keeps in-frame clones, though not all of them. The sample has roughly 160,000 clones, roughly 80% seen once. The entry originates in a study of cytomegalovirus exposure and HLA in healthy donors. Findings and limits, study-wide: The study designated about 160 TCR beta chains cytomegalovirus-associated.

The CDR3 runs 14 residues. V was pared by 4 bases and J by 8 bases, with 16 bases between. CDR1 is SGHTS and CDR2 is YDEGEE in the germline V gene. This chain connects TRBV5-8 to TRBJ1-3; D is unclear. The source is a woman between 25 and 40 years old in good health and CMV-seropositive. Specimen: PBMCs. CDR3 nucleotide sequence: TGTGCCAGCAGCCCTACTCTAGGGAGGGACACCATATATTTT. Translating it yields CASSPTLGRDTIYF.